The entry that follows covers one T cell receptor beta chain sequence. Assay: immunoSEQ multiplex PCR; the TCRdb copy retains only in-frame clones and omits some. The repertoire includes nearly 80,000 clones, approximately 90% of them detected once, and less than 0.8% sits in the top ten. This CDR3 contains 14 residues. Trimming took 0 bases from V and 6 from J; bases not matched to a gene: 5. Looked up from germline, CDR1 is LNHNV and CDR2 is YYDKDF (reference sequence). The sample originates from a study of blood T cell repertoires in COVID-19. Sequencing was carried out using peripheral blood. This chain uses TRBV15 with TRBJ2-7; 7 bases map to TRBD1. The TCR was taken from an elderly woman with acute or convalescent COVID-19. The DNA of the CDR3 is TGTGCCACCAGCAGAGATTTAGACAGGGTCGAGCAGTACTTC. Translation: CATSRDLDRVEQYF.